This TCR beta chain was recorded in a study of neurological immune-mediated disorders. The making of cDNA relied on 5'RACE with 10-nucleotide random UMIs. TCRdb passed the 5' RACE reads through MiXCR, listing each CDR3 protein once. The data contain tens of thousands of distinct CDR3 sequences, 3% to 3.5% of them singletons. General observations from the study: Association of the multiple sclerosis repertoire cluster with clinical or MRI features was not observed for any feature.

This clonotype has a count of ten or more. As yet, its antigen is unknown. Germline CDR1 reads LGHDT; CDR2 reads YNNKEL (reference sequence). With 3 bases clipped from V and 0 bases from J, the junction kept 7 bases outside the gene matches. This CDR3 spans 17 amino acids. Sequenced input: PBMCs. The V call is TRBV3-1, the J call TRBJ1-5, with 8 bases fitting TRBD1. This receptor was taken from a man aged 40-50 years with multiple sclerosis. The CDR3 DNA reads as TGTGCCAGCAGCCAGGACAGGGTGGGGAGTAGCAATCAGCCCCAGCATTTT. As protein: CASSQDRVGSSNQPQHF.